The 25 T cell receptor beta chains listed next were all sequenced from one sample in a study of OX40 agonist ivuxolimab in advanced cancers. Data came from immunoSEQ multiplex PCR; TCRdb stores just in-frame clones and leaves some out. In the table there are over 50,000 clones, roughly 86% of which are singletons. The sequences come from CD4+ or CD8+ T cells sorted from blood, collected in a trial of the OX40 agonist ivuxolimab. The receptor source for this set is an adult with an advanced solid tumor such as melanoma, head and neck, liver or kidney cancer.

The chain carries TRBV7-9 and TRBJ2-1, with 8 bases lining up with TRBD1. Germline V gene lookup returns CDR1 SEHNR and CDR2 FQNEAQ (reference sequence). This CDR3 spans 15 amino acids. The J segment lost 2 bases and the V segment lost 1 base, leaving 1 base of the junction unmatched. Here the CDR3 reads CASSLVQGAYNEQFF. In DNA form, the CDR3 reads TGTGCCAGCAGCTTAGTACAGGGGGCCTACAATGAGCAGTTCTTC.

The CDR3 protein is CACETGNTIYF. The CDR3 nucleotides are TGTGCCTGTGAGACTGGAAACACCATATATTTT. The rearrangement joins TRBV30 to TRBJ1-3; D unclear. V was shortened by 6 bases and J by 2 bases, with 5 bases between the two germline ends. Per the germline V gene, CDR1 is GTSNPN and CDR2 is SVGIG (reference sequence). This CDR3 comprises 11 residues.

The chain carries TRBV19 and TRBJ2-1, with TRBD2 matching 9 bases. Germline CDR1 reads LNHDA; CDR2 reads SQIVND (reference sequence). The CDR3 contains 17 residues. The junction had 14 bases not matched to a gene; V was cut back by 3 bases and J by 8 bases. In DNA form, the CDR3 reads TGTGCCAGTAGTATTGAGGCGGGAGGGAAATTTACAGATGAGCAGTTCTTC. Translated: CASSIEAGGKFTDEQFF. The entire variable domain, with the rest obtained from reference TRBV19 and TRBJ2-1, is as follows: DGGITQSPKYLFRKEGQNVTLSCEQNLNHDAMYWYRQDPGQGLRLIYYSQIVNDFQKGDIAEGYSVSREKKESFPLTVTSAQKNPTAFYLCASSIEAGGKFTDEQFFGPGTRLTVL.

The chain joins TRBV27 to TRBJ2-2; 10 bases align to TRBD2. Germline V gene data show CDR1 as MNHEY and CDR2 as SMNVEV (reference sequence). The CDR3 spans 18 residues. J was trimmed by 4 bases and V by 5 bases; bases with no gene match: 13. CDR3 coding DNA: TGTGCCAGCAGTCGACTCCCTCTAGCGGGAGTAAGCACCGGGGAGCTGTTTTTT. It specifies CASSRLPLAGVSTGELFF.

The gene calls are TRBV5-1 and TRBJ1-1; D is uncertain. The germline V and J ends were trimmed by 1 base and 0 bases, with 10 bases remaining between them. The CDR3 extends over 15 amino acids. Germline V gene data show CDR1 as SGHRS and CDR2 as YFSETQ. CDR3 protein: CASSLLGPVNTEAFF. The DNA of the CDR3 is TGCGCCAGCAGCTTGTTAGGACCCGTGAACACTGAAGCTTTCTTT.

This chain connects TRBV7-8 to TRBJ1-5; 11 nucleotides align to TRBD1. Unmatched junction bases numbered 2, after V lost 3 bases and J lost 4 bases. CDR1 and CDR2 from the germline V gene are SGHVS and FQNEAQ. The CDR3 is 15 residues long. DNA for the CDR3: TGTGCCAGCAGCTTTGGGACAGGGGGTAATCAGCCCCAGCATTTT. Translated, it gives CASSFGTGGNQPQHF.

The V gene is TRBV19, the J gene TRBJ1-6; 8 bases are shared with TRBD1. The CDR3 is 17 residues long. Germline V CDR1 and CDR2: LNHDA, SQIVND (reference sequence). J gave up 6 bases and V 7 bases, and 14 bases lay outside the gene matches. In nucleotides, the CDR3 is TGTGCCAGTAACTCCGCGGCCGGACAGGGCTTTAATTCACCCCTCCACTTT. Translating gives CASNSAAGQGFNSPLHF.

The CDR3 reads CASSPDTNTEAFF. Here the CDR3 DNA reads TGTGCCAGCAGCCCTGACACGAACACTGAAGCTTTCTTT. The rearrangement uses TRBV5-4 and TRBJ1-1; D is undetermined. There are 13 residues in the CDR3. In germline, CDR1 is SGHNT, CDR2 YYREEE (reference sequence). V lost 4 bases and J 1 base, leaving 8 bases between the germline ends.

The CDR3 here is CASSPQGVEKLFF. The CDR3 DNA reads TGTGCCAGCAGCCCACAGGGGGTGGAAAAACTGTTTTTT. The V and J genes are TRBV5-4 and TRBJ1-4; 8 bases agree with TRBD1. The V gene's germline CDR1 is SGHNT and CDR2 YYREEE (reference sequence). This CDR3 is 13 amino acids long. After removal of 4 bases from V and 8 bases from J, the junction contained 4 bases not matched to a gene.

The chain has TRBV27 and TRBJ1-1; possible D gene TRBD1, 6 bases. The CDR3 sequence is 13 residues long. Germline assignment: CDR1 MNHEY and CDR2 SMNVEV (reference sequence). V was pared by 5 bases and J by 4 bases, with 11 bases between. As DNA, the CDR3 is TGTGCCAGCAGTGAGAAGGGGGTCACTGAAGCTTTCTTT. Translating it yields CASSEKGVTEAFF.

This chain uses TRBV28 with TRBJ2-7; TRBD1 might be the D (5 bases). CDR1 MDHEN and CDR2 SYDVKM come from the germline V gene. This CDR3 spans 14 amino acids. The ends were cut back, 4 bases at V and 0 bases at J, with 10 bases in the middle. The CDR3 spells CASSSRGSSYEQYF. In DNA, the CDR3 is TGTGCCAGCAGTTCTAGGGGAAGCTCCTACGAGCAGTACTTC.

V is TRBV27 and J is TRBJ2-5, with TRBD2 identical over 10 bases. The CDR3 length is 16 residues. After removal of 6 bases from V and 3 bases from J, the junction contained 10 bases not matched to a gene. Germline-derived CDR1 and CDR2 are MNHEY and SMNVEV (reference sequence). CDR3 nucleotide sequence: TGTGCCAGCAGAACGGAGCGGGAGGGGCGGAAAGAGACCCAGTACTTC. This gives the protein CASRTEREGRKETQYF.

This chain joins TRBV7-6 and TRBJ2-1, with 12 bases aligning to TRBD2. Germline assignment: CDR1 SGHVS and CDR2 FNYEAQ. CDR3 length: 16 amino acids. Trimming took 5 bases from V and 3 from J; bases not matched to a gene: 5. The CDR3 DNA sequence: TGTGCCAGCAGCCGACTAGCGGGAGTGAACTACAATGAGCAGTTCTTC. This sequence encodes CASSRLAGVNYNEQFF.

The CDR3 coding sequence is TGTGCCAGCAGCTCGGTCGGGACTCAACTTGAGGAGACCCAGTACTTC. This codes for CASSSVGTQLEETQYF. The rearrangement joins TRBV5-6 to TRBJ2-5; TRBD2 is a possible D gene (6 bases). This CDR3 contains 16 residues. Trimming took off 3 bases at V and 5 bases at J, with 20 bases between the two ends. Germline V gives CDR1 SGHDT, CDR2 YYEEEE.

The CDR3 DNA sequence: TGCGCCAGCAGTAAAACCGGGACTCCCTACGAGCAGTACTTC. Translating it yields CASSKTGTPYEQYF. This chain connects TRBV5-1 to TRBJ2-7; D possibly corresponds to TRBD2 (6 bases). The CDR3 totals 14 residues. Trimming cost V 5 bases and J 2 bases, with 14 bases left between them. The germline CDR1 and CDR2 sequences are SGHRS and YFSETQ. Using reference TRBV5-1 and TRBJ2-7 for the parts outside the CDR3, the full variable domain is KAGVTQTPRYLIKTRGQQVTLSCSPISGHRSVSWYQQTPGQGLQFLFEYFSETQRNKGNFPGRFSGRQFSNSRSEMNVSTLELGDSALYLCASSKTGTPYEQYFGPGTRLTVT.

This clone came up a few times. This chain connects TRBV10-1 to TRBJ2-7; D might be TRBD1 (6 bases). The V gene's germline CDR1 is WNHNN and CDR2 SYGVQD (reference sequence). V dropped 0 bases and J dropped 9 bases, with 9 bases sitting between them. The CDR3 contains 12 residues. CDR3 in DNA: TGCGCCAGCAGTGAGTCTGCAGGGGCGCAGTACTTC. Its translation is CASSESAGAQYF.

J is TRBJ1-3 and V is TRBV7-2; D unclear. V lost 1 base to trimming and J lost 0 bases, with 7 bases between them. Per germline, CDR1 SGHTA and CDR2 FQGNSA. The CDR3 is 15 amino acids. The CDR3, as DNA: TGTGCCAGCAGCTTAGAGTGGGGCTCTGGAAACACCATATATTTT. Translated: CASSLEWGSGNTIYF. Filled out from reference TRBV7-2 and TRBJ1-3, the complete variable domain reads GAGVSQSPSNKVTEKGKDVELRCDPISGHTALYWYRQSLGQGLEFLIYFQGNSAPDKSGLPSDRFSAERTGGSVSTLTIQRTQQEDSAVYLCASSLEWGSGNTIYFGEGSWLTVV.

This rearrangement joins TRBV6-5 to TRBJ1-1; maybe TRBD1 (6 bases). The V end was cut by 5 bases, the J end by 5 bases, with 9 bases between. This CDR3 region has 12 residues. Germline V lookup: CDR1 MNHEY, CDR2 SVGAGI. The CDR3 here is CASSIQGTEAFF. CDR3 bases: TGTGCCAGCAGTATACAGGGAACTGAAGCTTTCTTT.

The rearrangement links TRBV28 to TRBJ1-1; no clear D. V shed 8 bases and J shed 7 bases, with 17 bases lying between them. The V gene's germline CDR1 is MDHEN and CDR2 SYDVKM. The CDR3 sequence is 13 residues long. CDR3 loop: CASSLRAPIEAFF. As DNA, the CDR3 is TGTGCCAGCTCGTTACGGGCGCCCATTGAAGCTTTCTTT. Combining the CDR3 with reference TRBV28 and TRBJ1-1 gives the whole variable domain DVKVTQSSRYLVKRTGEKVFLECVQDMDHENMFWYRQDPGLGLRLIYFSYDVKMKEKGDIPEGYSVSREKKERFSLILESASTNQTSMYLCASSLRAPIEAFFGQGTRLTVV.

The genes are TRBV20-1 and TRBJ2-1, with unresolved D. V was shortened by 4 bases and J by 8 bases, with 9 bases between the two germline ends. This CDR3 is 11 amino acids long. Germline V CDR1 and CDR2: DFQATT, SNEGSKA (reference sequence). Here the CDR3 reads CSATGPDEQFF. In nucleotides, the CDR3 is TGCAGTGCTACCGGCCCCGATGAGCAGTTCTTC.

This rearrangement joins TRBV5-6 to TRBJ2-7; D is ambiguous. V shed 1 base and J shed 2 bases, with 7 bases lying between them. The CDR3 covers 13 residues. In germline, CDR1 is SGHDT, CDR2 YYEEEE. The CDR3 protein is CASSLNSPYEQYF. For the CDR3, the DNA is TGTGCCAGCAGCTTGAACAGCCCCTACGAGCAGTACTTC.

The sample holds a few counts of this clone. The DNA for the CDR3 is TGTGCCAGCTCACCCGGACATAGCACAGATACGCAGTATTTT. Translation gives CASSPGHSTDTQYF. The chain couples TRBV18 to TRBJ2-3; TRBD1 might be the D (5 bases). Trimming took off 3 bases at V and 0 bases at J, with 7 bases between the two ends. Germline lookup yields CDR1 KGHSH and CDR2 LQKENI. The CDR3 totals 14 residues.

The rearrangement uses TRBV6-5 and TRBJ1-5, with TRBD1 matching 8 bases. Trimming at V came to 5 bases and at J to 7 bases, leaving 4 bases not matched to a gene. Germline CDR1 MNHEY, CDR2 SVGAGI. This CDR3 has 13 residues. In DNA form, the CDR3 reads TGTGCCAGCAGTGGACAGGGTGACCAGCCCCAGCATTTT. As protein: CASSGQGDQPQHF.

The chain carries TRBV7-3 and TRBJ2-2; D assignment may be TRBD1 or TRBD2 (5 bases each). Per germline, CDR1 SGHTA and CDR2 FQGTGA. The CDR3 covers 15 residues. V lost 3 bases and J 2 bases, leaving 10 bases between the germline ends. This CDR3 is CASSFSGTNTGELFF. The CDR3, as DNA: TGTGCCAGCAGCTTTTCCGGGACCAACACCGGGGAGCTGTTTTTT.

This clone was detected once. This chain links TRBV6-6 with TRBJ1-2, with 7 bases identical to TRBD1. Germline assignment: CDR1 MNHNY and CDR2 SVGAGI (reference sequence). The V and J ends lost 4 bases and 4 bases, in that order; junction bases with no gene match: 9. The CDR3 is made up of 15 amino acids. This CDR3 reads CASSSKTGPVYGYTF. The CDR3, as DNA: TGTGCCAGCAGTTCTAAGACAGGGCCCGTCTATGGCTACACCTTC.